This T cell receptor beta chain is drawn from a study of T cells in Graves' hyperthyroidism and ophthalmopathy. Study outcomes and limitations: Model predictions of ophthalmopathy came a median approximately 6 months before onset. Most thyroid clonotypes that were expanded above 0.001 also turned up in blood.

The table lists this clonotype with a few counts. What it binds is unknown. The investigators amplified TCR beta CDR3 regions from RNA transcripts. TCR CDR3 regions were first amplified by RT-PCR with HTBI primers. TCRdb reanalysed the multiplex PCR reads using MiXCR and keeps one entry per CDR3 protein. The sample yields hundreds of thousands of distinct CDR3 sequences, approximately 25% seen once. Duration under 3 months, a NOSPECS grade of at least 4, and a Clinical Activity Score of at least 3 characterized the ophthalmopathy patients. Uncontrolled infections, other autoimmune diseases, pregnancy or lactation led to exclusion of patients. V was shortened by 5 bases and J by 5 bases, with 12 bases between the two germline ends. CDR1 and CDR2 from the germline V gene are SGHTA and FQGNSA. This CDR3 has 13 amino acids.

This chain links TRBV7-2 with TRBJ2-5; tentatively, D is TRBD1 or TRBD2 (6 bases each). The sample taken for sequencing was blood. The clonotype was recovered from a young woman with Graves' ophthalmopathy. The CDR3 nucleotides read TGTGCCAGCAGCCGAGGGGGGAGCGAGACCCAGTACTTC. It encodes CASSRGGSETQYF.